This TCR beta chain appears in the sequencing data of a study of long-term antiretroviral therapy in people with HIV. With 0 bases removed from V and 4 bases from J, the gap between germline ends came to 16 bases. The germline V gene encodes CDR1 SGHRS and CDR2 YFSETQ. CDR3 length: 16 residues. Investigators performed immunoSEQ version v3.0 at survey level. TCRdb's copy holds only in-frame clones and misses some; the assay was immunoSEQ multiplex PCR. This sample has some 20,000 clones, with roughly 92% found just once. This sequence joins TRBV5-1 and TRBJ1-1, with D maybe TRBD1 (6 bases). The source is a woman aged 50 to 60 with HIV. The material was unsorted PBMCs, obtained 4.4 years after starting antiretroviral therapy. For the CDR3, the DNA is TGCGCCAGCAGCTTGGAGTGGGGGGCGCCGAGCACTGAAGCTTTCTTT. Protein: CASSLEWGAPSTEAFF.